The subject of this entry is one T cell receptor beta chain. Its antigen is not identified. The sample is drawn from a study of T cells in localized non-small cell lung cancer. Study-level findings and limits: Adjacent lung held a median approximately 57 of the top 100 tumor clones. Heterogeneity cannot be ruled out, as sequencing used one tumor region only. In the blood, greater T cell density corresponded to longer overall survival. Uninvolved adjacent lung had higher T cell clonality than tumor and all other tissues.

CDR1 and CDR2 from the germline V gene are MDHEN and SYDVKM. V was trimmed by 7 bases and J by 1 base, leaving 14 bases between them. The CDR3 contains 14 residues. Sequencing used immunoSEQ multiplex PCR; TCRdb keeps in-frame clones, though not all of them. The data hold around 30,000 clones, with around 92% observed a single time. This receptor was identified in a woman aged 35-70 years with stage III lung adenocarcinoma. The chain couples TRBV28 to TRBJ2-7; no definite D call. Sequencing was performed on peripheral blood mononuclear cells, taken before any cancer treatment. CDR3 DNA sequence: TGTGCCAGCACCTCGGTGGCAGAATCCTACGAGCAGTACTTC. It codes for CASTSVAESYEQYF.